One and the same sample provided the 12 T cell receptor beta chains below, sequenced in a study of cytomegalovirus exposure and HLA in healthy donors. The PCR ran on 60 Vbeta and 13 Jbeta primers. The data were produced by immunoSEQ multiplex PCR, yet TCRdb's version contains in-frame clones alone and is incomplete. The sample shows some 95,000 clones, around 74% of them seen only once. Sequenced sample: PBMCs. The source of these receptors is a man between 45 and 60 years old in good health and CMV-seropositive.

The V call is TRBV13, the J call TRBJ2-1, with 7 nucleotides matching TRBD2. This CDR3 spans 19 amino acids. Germline V gene sequence: CDR1 PRHDT, CDR2 FYEKMQ (reference sequence). Losses at the gene ends were 0 bases for V and 2 bases for J; bases not matched to a gene: 13. CDR3 coding DNA: TGTGCCAGCAGCTTAGGGCCAGCGGGGTACCTTAGGGCCTACAATGAGCAGTTCTTC. It translates to CASSLGPAGYLRAYNEQFF.

Only one count was recorded for this clone. The V and J genes are TRBV7-2 and TRBJ2-5; 9 bases fit TRBD1. The CDR3 runs to 14 residues. V was clipped by 5 bases and J by 3 bases; unmatched bases: 4. From germline, CDR1 is SGHTA and CDR2 FQGNSA. CDR3 region: CASSPDRGKETQYF. DNA for the CDR3: TGTGCCAGCAGCCCGGACAGGGGAAAAGAGACCCAGTACTTC.

This chain connects TRBV30 to TRBJ2-5, with TRBD2 matching 13 bases. The J call may be faulty, since TRBJ2-7 better matches the DNA end. Germline V lookup: CDR1 GTSNPN, CDR2 SVGIG (reference sequence). The CDR3 is made up of 15 amino acids. The chain's CDR3 is CAWSKRTSGGPEQYF. In DNA, the CDR3 is TGTGCCTGGAGTAAAAGGACTAGCGGGGGCCCCGAGCAGTACTTC.

This clone showed up just a few times. This chain connects TRBV27 to TRBJ1-3; D is undetermined. Trimming took off 3 bases at V and 4 bases at J, with 16 bases between the two ends. The CDR3 is 16 residues long. The germline CDR1 and CDR2 sequences are MNHEY and SMNVEV (reference sequence). The CDR3 DNA reads as TGTGCCAGCAGTTTGTCGACCCCGAGGAGAGGAAACACCATATATTTT. Translated: CASSLSTPRRGNTIYF.

This chain links TRBV10-3 with TRBJ2-3, with TRBD1 identical over 8 bases. The germline CDR1 and CDR2 sequences are ENHRY and SYGVKD. With V trimmed by 3 bases and J by 3 bases, 2 bases remained unmatched. The length of the CDR3 is 14 residues. The CDR3 loop is CAISDRQGTDTQYF. As DNA, the CDR3 is TGTGCCATCAGTGACCGACAGGGGACAGATACGCAGTATTTT.

This chain connects TRBV5-6 to TRBJ2-3; 9 bases map to TRBD1. Germline-derived CDR1 and CDR2 are SGHDT and YYEEEE. V shed 4 bases, J shed 1 base, and the junction held 10 bases outside the gene matches. The CDR3 covers 17 residues. In nucleotides, the CDR3 is TGTGCCAGCAGCCCAACCCGGGACAGGGAGGGCACAGATACGCAGTATTTT. Protein: CASSPTRDREGTDTQYF.

With respect to this clone: The same CDR3 arises from other DNA sequences in this sample as well. This chain uses TRBV5-4 with TRBJ1-5, with a possible D match to TRBD1 (5 bases). Trimming left V 4 bases short and J 4 bases short, with 15 bases between. The CDR3 runs 15 residues. The V gene's germline CDR1 is SGHNT and CDR2 YYREEE (reference sequence). DNA for the CDR3: TGTGCCAGCAGCCCGGATGGGGGGGGGAATCAGCCCCAGCATTTT. Its translation: CASSPDGGGNQPQHF.

J is TRBJ1-5 and V is TRBV27; weak D call: TRBD1 (5 bases). Germline CDR1 MNHEY, CDR2 SMNVEV (reference sequence). Trimming pared 5 bases from V and 3 bases from J, leaving 14 bases between. The CDR3 is 15 amino acids. The DNA of the CDR3 is TGTGCCAGCAGTAGCCTAGGACACGTCAATCAGCCCCAGCATTTT. It encodes CASSSLGHVNQPQHF.

The chain employs TRBV5-1 and TRBJ2-2; weak D call: TRBD2 (5 bases). The CDR3 contains 16 residues. Trimming removed 4 bases from V and 0 bases from J, with 13 bases in between. Per the germline V gene, CDR1 is SGHRS and CDR2 is YFSETQ. The CDR3 nucleotides are TGCGCCAGCAGCCAGGACGGGATTTCGAACACCGGGGAGCTGTTTTTT. Translating gives CASSQDGISNTGELFF.

This clone was seen more than once but under ten times. The V gene is TRBV18, the J gene TRBJ1-4; no clear D gene. V was cut by 1 base and J by 0 bases, with 6 bases left in between. CDR1 and CDR2 (germline): KGHSH, LQKENI. This CDR3 has 15 residues. For the CDR3, the DNA is TGTGCCAGCTCACCACGGCCAGCAACTAATGAAAAACTGTTTTTT. It is translated as CASSPRPATNEKLFF.

The CDR3 spells CASRRNRVSANYGYTF. The CDR3, as DNA: TGTGCCAGTAGGCGAAACAGGGTCTCAGCTAACTATGGCTACACCTTC. V usage is TRBV19 and J usage is TRBJ1-2; maybe TRBD1 (6 bases). The germline gives CDR1 LNHDA, CDR2 SQIVND (reference sequence). The CDR3 totals 16 residues. V was clipped by 6 bases and J by 0 bases, with 17 bases between them.

The chain uses TRBV7-9 and TRBJ2-7, with TRBD1 matching 9 bases. CDR1 SEHNR and CDR2 FQNEAQ come from the germline V gene (reference sequence). J was trimmed by 3 bases and V by 6 bases; bases with no gene match: 6. There are 14 residues in the CDR3. CDR3 in DNA: TGTGCCAGCAGTCCGGGACAGGGTCTCTACGAGCAGTACTTC. Its protein is CASSPGQGLYEQYF.